The 8 T cell receptor beta chains in this list originate from one sample, sequenced in a study of T cells in Graves' hyperthyroidism and ophthalmopathy. TCR beta CDR3 sequences were amplified from RNA transcripts. TCR CDR3 underwent first-round RT-PCR with the HTBI primer set. One entry per CDR3 protein results from TCRdb running MiXCR on the multiplex PCR reads. Among around 480,000 distinct CDR3 sequences listed, approximately 15% were seen once. The sample was blood. The source of these receptors is a woman aged 18-30 years with Graves' hyperthyroidism.

There are many counts of this clonotype. The chain links TRBV7-9 to TRBJ2-2; possibly TRBD2 for D (6 bases). Germline loops: CDR1 SEHNR, CDR2 FQNEAQ (reference sequence). V was cut by 4 bases and J by 6 bases, with 12 bases left in between. The CDR3 runs to 14 residues. CDR3 in DNA: TGTGCCAGCAGCTCCCTTAGCGGTCCCGGGGAGCTGTTTTTT. Protein product: CASSSLSGPGELFF.

This clonotype was recorded many times. The genes are TRBV10-3 and TRBJ1-2, with TRBD1 identical over 7 bases. This CDR3 spans 13 amino acids. The germline V gene encodes CDR1 ENHRY and CDR2 SYGVKD. Trimming at V came to 9 bases and at J to 8 bases, leaving 12 bases not matched to a gene. CDR3: CAIRQGLLEGYTF. Written as DNA, the CDR3 is TGTGCCATAAGACAGGGACTATTGGAAGGCTACACCTTC.

The rearrangement joins TRBV6-2 or TRBV6-3 to TRBJ1-6; D unresolved. This CDR3 spans 15 amino acids. Germline V gives CDR1 MNHEY, CDR2 SVGEGT. The V and J ends lost 2 bases and 6 bases respectively, with 11 bases between them. The CDR3 DNA reads as TGTGCCAGCAGTTACGATATTGCGGCTAATTCACCCCTCCACTTT. Residues: CASSYDIAANSPLHF.

This clonotype was detected ten times or more. This rearrangement joins TRBV20-1 to TRBJ2-7; 8 bases are a match to TRBD2. The germline CDR1 and CDR2 sequences are DFQATT and SNEGSKA (reference sequence). Trimming took 3 bases from V and 3 from J; bases not matched to a gene: 7. This CDR3 has 14 amino acids. The CDR3 sequence is CSARPLGTSYEQYF. In DNA, the CDR3 is TGCAGTGCTAGGCCACTAGGGACTAGCTACGAGCAGTACTTC.

This clonotype was seen at least ten times. The CDR3 protein is CASSDGNQPQHF. CDR3 nucleotide sequence: TGTGCCAGCAGCGACGGCAATCAGCCCCAGCATTTT. The genes are TRBV11-1 and TRBJ1-5; D is ambiguous. Trimming left V 5 bases short and J 2 bases short, with 4 bases between. The CDR3 has 12 residues. Germline V CDR1 and CDR2: SGHAT, FQDESV (reference sequence).

At least ten counts were recorded for this clonotype. This chain joins TRBV30 and TRBJ1-1; a possible D gene is TRBD1 (5 bases). CDR1 GTSNPN and CDR2 SVGIG come from the germline V gene (reference sequence). CDR3 length equals 12 residues. V was trimmed by 4 bases and J by 6 bases, leaving 12 bases between them. The CDR3 region is CAWNVGTAEAFF. The CDR3, as DNA: TGTGCCTGGAATGTGGGGACTGCTGAAGCTTTCTTT.

This chain links TRBV20-1 with TRBJ2-5; 11 bases fit TRBD2. This CDR3 contains 15 residues. V shed 4 bases, J shed 0 bases, and the junction held 4 bases outside the gene matches. The germline CDR1 and CDR2 sequences are DFQATT and SNEGSKA (reference sequence). The CDR3 DNA reads TGCAGTGCTACCGGGACTAGCGGAAACCAAGAGACCCAGTACTTC. Protein: CSATGTSGNQETQYF.

This clonotype was recorded many times. The J gene is TRBJ2-2, the V gene TRBV24-1; D remains ambiguous. Trimming cost V 5 bases and J 6 bases, with 12 bases left between them. Germline CDR1 KGHDR, CDR2 SFDVKD. The CDR3 has 14 residues. DNA for the CDR3: TGTGCCACCAGTGGCCCCAAGAAAGCCGGGGAGCTGTTTTTT. Its translation: CATSGPKKAGELFF.